The rows below give T cell receptor beta chains drawn from one sample of a study of T cell repertoires in cytomegalovirus infection. TCRdb independently ran MiXCR on the reads; one entry per CDR3 protein. The table has about 230,000 distinct CDR3 sequences, roughly 23% seen once. The sample was CD8+ T cells from PBMCs. All receptors derive from a human donor in good health (CMV status not recorded). Some clones in this sample may be carry-over from other donors' samples. The CDR3 runs from the conserved cysteine through the conserved F or W. A D gene is named only where the DNA matches it firmly. Size values are once, few and many counts, or a class for expanded clones, and some rows have none.

NA	NA	TRBJ2-2	TRBV12-3/TRBV12-4	CASSPSGRSGELFF	TGTGCCAGCAGTCCCTCCGGCCGGTCCGGGGAGCTGTTTTTT
TRBD1	NA	TRBJ1-1	TRBV5-4	CASSPSIYRGLGTEAFF	TGTGCCAGCAGCCCGTCAATTTACAGGGGGCTGGGCACTGAAGCTTTCTTT
TRBD1	few	TRBJ2-1	TRBV28	CASRGRGINEQFF	TGTGCCAGCAGGGGCAGGGGGATCAATGAGCAGTTCTTC
NA	NA	TRBJ2-3	TRBV11-2	CASSSGGRDSTDTQYF	TGTGCCAGCAGCTCCGGAGGACGGGACAGCACAGATACGCAGTATTTT
NA	NA	TRBJ2-1	TRBV29-1	CSVERVYSYNEQFF	TGCAGCGTTGAACGGGTTTATTCCTACAATGAGCAGTTCTTC
TRBD1	NA	TRBJ1-1	TRBV12-3/TRBV12-4	CASTPDRATEAFF	TGTGCCAGCACCCCAGACAGGGCGACTGAAGCTTTCTTT
TRBD2	NA	TRBJ2-1	TRBV19	CASSMGLAANEQFF	TGTGCCAGTAGTATGGGACTAGCGGCCAATGAGCAGTTCTTC
NA	NA	TRBJ1-4	TRBV11-2	CASSPRGFYEKLFF	TGTGCCAGCAGCCCTAGGGGTTTTTATGAAAAACTGTTTTTT
NA	few	TRBJ1-1	TRBV5-6	CASIRTLSFTEAFF	TGTGCCAGCATTCGTACCCTTAGTTTCACTGAAGCTTTCTTT
TRBD1	few	TRBJ2-1	TRBV2	CASSHTGGYNEQFF	TGTGCCAGCAGCCACACAGGGGGCTACAATGAGCAGTTCTTC
NA	NA	TRBJ1-2	TRBV6-5	CASSYSTGYNYGYTF	TGTGCCAGCAGTTACTCAACAGGATACAACTATGGCTACACCTTC
NA	few	TRBJ2-7	TRBV12-3/TRBV12-4	CASSSPFGTTYEQYF	TGTGCCAGCAGTTCTCCTTTTGGGACCACCTACGAGCAGTACTTC
NA	few	TRBJ1-3	TRBV20-1	CSASRQDSGNTIYF	TGCAGTGCTAGCCGCCAGGACTCTGGAAACACCATATATTTT
NA	many	TRBJ1-2	TRBV4-1	CASSQGTFGYTF	TGCGCCAGCAGCCAAGGCACTTTTGGCTACACCTTC
NA	many	TRBJ1-1	TRBV7-8	CASSFPGREVTEAFF	TGTGCCAGCAGCTTTCCGGGACGGGAGGTTACTGAAGCTTTCTTT
TRBD1	NA	TRBJ1-1	TRBV20-1	CSARGPDRVPPGAFF	TGCAGTGCTAGAGGCCCGGACAGGGTACCCCCCGGAGCTTTCTTT
NA	many	TRBJ2-1	TRBV6-1	CASSGSGTLVVDEQFF	TGTGCCAGCAGTGGGTCCGGGACGCTGGTGGTTGATGAGCAGTTCTTC
NA	few	TRBJ2-7	TRBV20-1	CSARRRSSYEQYF	TGCAGTGCTAGGCGGCGGTCCTCCTACGAGCAGTACTTC
NA	few	TRBJ2-7	TRBV7-9	CASSLMGGHEQYF	TGTGCCAGCAGCTTAATGGGGGGCCACGAGCAGTACTTC
NA	few	TRBJ1-1	TRBV29-1	CSAYALGGWTEAFF	TGCAGCGCCTATGCGTTAGGGGGATGGACTGAAGCTTTCTTT
TRBD1	few	TRBJ2-7	TRBV29-1	CSVEDPGGNSYEQYF	TGCAGCGTTGAAGATCCAGGGGGCAACTCCTACGAGCAGTACTTC
NA	NA	TRBJ2-1	TRBV12-3/TRBV12-4	CASTLRDSPYNEQFF	TGTGCCAGCACCCTCCGGGACTCACCATACAATGAGCAGTTCTTC
TRBD1	many	TRBJ1-3	TRBV28	CASSFGTDSGNTIYF	TGTGCCAGCAGTTTCGGGACAGACTCTGGAAACACCATATATTTT
TRBD1	NA	TRBJ2-7	TRBV29-1	CSVEGQGTSYEQYF	TGCAGCGTTGAAGGACAGGGGACTTCCTACGAGCAGTACTTC
NA	many	TRBJ2-7	TRBV7-6	CASSTDEAGGYEQYF	TGTGCCAGCAGCACGGATGAGGCCGGGGGTTACGAGCAGTACTTC
NA	NA	TRBJ2-3	TRBV12-3/TRBV12-4	CASSLARSPYHTDTQYF	TGTGCCAGCAGTTTAGCGCGGTCTCCCTACCACACAGATACGCAGTATTTT
NA	few	TRBJ1-3	TRBV2	CASVGSRNTIYF	TGTGCCAGCGTAGGCAGTAGAAACACCATATATTTT
NA	few	TRBJ2-7	TRBV7-9	CASSLGQLPNEQYF	TGTGCCAGCAGCTTAGGACAGCTACCTAACGAGCAGTACTTC
NA	few	TRBJ2-3	TRBV28	CASSLIAASTDTQYF	TGTGCCAGCAGTTTGATAGCGGCTAGCACAGATACGCAGTATTTT
TRBD2	NA	TRBJ2-3	TRBV27	CASSPKTSGGATDTQYF	TGTGCCAGCAGTCCCAAGACTAGCGGGGGGGCCACAGATACGCAGTATTTT
TRBD1	NA	TRBJ2-2	TRBV28	CAREGQGVTSNTGELFF	TGTGCCAGGGAAGGACAGGGGGTAACCTCGAACACCGGGGAGCTGTTTTTT
NA	NA	TRBJ2-7	TRBV6-6	CASTAFVYEQYF	TGTGCCAGCACCGCATTCGTCTACGAGCAGTACTTC
NA	NA	TRBJ2-7	TRBV4-2	CASSLGAVDEQYF	TGTGCCAGCAGCCTCGGGGCCGTCGACGAGCAGTACTTC
NA	NA	TRBJ2-7	TRBV5-8	CASSLDGISYEQYF	TGTGCCAGCAGCTTGGACGGCATTTCCTACGAGCAGTACTTC
NA	NA	TRBJ2-2	TRBV28	CASRAGIGGTGELFF	TGTGCCAGCAGAGCCGGGATCGGGGGCACCGGGGAGCTGTTTTTT
NA	NA	TRBJ2-1	TRBV2	CASSDSTGGDEQFF	TGTGCCAGCAGTGATTCGACAGGAGGCGATGAGCAGTTCTTC
NA	NA	TRBJ2-5	TRBV5-6	CASSIRAAQETQYF	TGTGCCAGCAGCATCCGAGCGGCTCAAGAGACCCAGTACTTC
NA	many	TRBJ2-7	TRBV28	CASKLSSYEQYF	TGTGCCAGCAAGCTGAGCTCCTACGAGCAGTACTTC
NA	few	TRBJ2-2	TRBV28	CASSFWESAGELFF	TGTGCCAGCAGTTTCTGGGAATCTGCCGGGGAGCTGTTTTTT
NA	NA	TRBJ1-5	TRBV25-1	CASSELGGGNQHQHF	TGTGCCAGCAGTGAATTGGGGGGCGGCAATCAGCACCAGCATTTT
NA	few	TRBJ2-1	TRBV19	CASSLTAFSSYNEQFF	TGTGCCAGTAGTCTTACAGCGTTTAGCTCCTACAATGAGCAGTTCTTC
TRBD2	NA	TRBJ2-3	TRBV19	CATSEAASGVNTQYF	TGTGCCACCTCAGAGGCGGCTAGCGGGGTAAATACGCAGTATTTT
NA	NA	TRBJ2-7	TRBV7-6	CASSSAPGRSYEQYF	TGTGCCAGCAGCTCGGCCCCGGGTAGGTCCTACGAGCAGTACTTC
TRBD2	many	TRBJ2-5	TRBV12-3/TRBV12-4	CASSKLAGVETQYF	TGTGCCAGCAGCAAACTAGCGGGGGTTGAGACCCAGTACTTC
NA	NA	TRBJ2-1	TRBV4-1	CASSHLQAWSSYNEQFF	TGCGCCAGCAGCCACCTACAGGCGTGGAGCTCCTACAATGAGCAGTTCTTC
TRBD1	few	TRBJ2-3	TRBV11-2	CASSFRDRVGADTQYF	TGTGCCAGCAGCTTCCGGGACAGGGTGGGCGCAGATACGCAGTATTTT
NA	NA	TRBJ1-1	TRBV9	CASSVGAGWTEAFF	TGTGCCAGCAGCGTAGGGGCAGGTTGGACTGAAGCTTTCTTT
TRBD1	NA	TRBJ2-1	TRBV7-9	CASSLADRVGAQFF	TGTGCCAGCAGCTTAGCGGACAGGGTGGGAGCGCAGTTCTTC
NA	few	TRBJ1-1	TRBV9	CASSVGGRTEAFF	TGTGCCAGCAGCGTAGGTGGGCGCACTGAAGCTTTCTTT
NA	once	TRBJ2-3	TRBV10-3	CAITDSGGTDTQYF	TGTGCCATCACCGATAGTGGGGGCACAGATACGCAGTATTTT
NA	many	TRBJ1-1	TRBV7-2	CASSGTNTEAFF	TGTGCCAGCAGCGGTACCAACACTGAAGCTTTCTTT
NA	NA	TRBJ1-2	TRBV2	CASRKGTGPDYGYTF	TGTGCCAGCAGGAAGGGAACAGGGCCGGACTATGGCTACACCTTC
NA	NA	TRBJ1-1	TRBV27	CASSRGGGQEAFF	TGTGCCAGCAGTCGAGGGGGGGGGCAGGAAGCTTTCTTT
NA	few	TRBJ2-7	TRBV4-1	CASSQDPLETYEQYF	TGCGCCAGCAGCCAAGACCCCCTTGAAACCTACGAGCAGTACTTC
TRBD2	few	TRBJ2-7	TRBV7-2	CASSWGGTYEQYF	TGTGCCAGCAGCTGGGGGGGGACCTACGAGCAGTACTTC
NA	NA	TRBJ1-5	TRBV28	CASSFWGAGQPQHF	TGTGCCAGCAGTTTTTGGGGGGCAGGTCAGCCCCAGCATTTT
NA	many	TRBJ2-2	TRBV4-1	CAGRLAVNTGELFF	TGCGCCGGGCGGTTAGCGGTTAACACCGGGGAGCTGTTTTTT
NA	NA	TRBJ1-5	TRBV20-1	CSASPVGESGNQPQHF	TGCAGTGCTAGCCCCGTAGGGGAAAGCGGTAATCAGCCCCAGCATTTT
NA	many	TRBJ1-6	TRBV11-1	CASSLGPLRNSPLHF	TGTGCCAGCAGCTTAGGCCCCCTGAGGAATTCACCCCTCCACTTT